This T cell receptor beta chain was recovered during a study of blood T cell repertoires in COVID-19 (dated by TCRdb to 2018 to 2021). Regarding the research as a whole: Samples covering the acute and convalescent phases of COVID-19 were provided by collaborators in the United States, Italy and Spain. The dataset comprised deeply sampled blood TCRbeta repertoires from subjects exposed to, actively infected with, or recovered from COVID-19. The repertoires were made available in a free public database intended to serve as a resource for research on the immune response to SARS-CoV-2. The samples were drawn from the first 160 participants of the ongoing ImmuneRACE study and from some 1,300 subjects provided by 6 global collaborators. A de-identified subject ID, COVID-19 status, age in years and sex were almost always included in the sample metadata. The prospective study material was composed of cDNA or gDNA derived from T cells, B-cell-depleted T cells, or PBMCs. Where HLA class I and class II types were available, the types were taken from metadata supplied by the sample provider, not from assay-based typing.

Whole blood was collected in K2EDTA tubes by collaborating institutions according to the institutions' own protocols. For TCRbeta analysis, collaborators shipped samples as frozen whole blood, isolated PBMCs, or DNA extracted from either of those sample types. Turning to this clone: It has no known antigen specificity. No per-base quality is available; no much larger clone lies one base away.

TCRbeta CDR3 regions were amplified from genomic DNA by means of the immunoSEQ Assay, a bias-controlled multiplex PCR. The authors processed their data as follows. The number of nucleated cells in each sample was estimated from the amplification of reference gene primers within the assay. To quantify the absolute abundance of each unique TCRbeta CDR3 rearrangement, sequence reads were collapsed and filtered. For each sample, productive Simpson clonality was calculated as the square root of Simpson's diversity index across productive rearrangements. Here the immuneACCESS table is served through TCRdb, limited to in-frame sequences with V and J called. Missing clones are a known gap in these copies; in checked studies unresolved V genes cover under half, and the rest lacks a known reason. The D gene and trimming were derived from the DNA, and the V and J assignments and clone size from that table. The sample table contains about 180,000 clones; only one count was recorded for around 85% of them. The ten largest clones add up to around 9.5% of the sample.

The research as a whole found: Clinical and demographic metadata were provided uncurated, with the amount varying by source and participant.

Between the V and J ends, shortened by 6 bases and 6 bases respectively, the junction contains 17 bases. Including the terminal cysteine and phenylalanine, the CDR3 comprises 15 residues. The sequence is cut down to CDR3 DNA, 45 bases in frame from base 1. Per the germline V gene (reference sequence), LNHDA is the CDR1 and SQIVND is the CDR2. Sequencing was carried out using peripheral blood. Recombination joined TRBV19 with TRBJ2-2; tentative D gene TRBD1, with 6 bases matching. The TCR was taken from a woman of 80 years or more with acute or convalescent COVID-19. The DNA is TGTGCCAGTAGAGTCCTTTTACAGGGTCCCGGGGAGCTGTTTTTT. It specifies CASRVLLQGPGELFF.